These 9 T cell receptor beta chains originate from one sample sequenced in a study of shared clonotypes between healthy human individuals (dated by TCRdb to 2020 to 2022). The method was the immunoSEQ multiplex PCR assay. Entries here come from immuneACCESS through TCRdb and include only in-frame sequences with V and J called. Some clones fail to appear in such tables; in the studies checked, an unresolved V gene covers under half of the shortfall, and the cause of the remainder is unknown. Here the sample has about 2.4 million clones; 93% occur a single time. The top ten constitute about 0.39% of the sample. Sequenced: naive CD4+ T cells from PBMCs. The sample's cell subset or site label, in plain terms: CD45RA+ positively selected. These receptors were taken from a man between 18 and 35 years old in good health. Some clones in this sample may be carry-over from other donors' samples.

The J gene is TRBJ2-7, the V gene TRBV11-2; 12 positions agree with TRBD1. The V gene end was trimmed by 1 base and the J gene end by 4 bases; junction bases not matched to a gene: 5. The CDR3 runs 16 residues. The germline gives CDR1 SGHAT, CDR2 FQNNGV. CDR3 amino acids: CASSLAGTGGRYEQYF. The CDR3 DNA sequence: TGTGCCAGCAGCTTAGCTGGGACAGGGGGCAGGTACGAGCAGTACTTC.

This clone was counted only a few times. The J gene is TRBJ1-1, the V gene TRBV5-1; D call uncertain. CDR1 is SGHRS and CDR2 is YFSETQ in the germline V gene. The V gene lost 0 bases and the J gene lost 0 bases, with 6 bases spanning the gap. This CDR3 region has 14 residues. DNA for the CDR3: TGCGCCAGCAGCTTGGCCGTGGTGAACACTGAAGCTTTCTTT. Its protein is CASSLAVVNTEAFF.

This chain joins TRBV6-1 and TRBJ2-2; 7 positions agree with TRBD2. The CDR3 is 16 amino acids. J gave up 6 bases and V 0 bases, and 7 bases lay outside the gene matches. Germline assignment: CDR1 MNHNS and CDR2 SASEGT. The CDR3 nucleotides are TGTGCCAGCAGTGAAGCTCCGTCGGGGGGTCCCGGGGAGCTGTTTTTT. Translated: CASSEAPSGGPGELFF.

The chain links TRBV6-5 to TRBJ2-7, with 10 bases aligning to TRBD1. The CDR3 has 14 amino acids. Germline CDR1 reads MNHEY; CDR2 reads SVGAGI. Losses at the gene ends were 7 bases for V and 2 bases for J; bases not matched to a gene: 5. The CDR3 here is CASKRGQGTYEQYF. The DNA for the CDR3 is TGTGCCAGCAAAAGGGGACAGGGGACCTACGAGCAGTACTTC.

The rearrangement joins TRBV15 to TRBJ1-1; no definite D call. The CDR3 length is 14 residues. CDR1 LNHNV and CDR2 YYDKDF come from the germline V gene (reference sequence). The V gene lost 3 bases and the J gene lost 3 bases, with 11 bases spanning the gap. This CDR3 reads CATSRIVGDTEAFF. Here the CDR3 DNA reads TGTGCCACCAGCAGGATCGTAGGTGACACTGAAGCTTTCTTT.

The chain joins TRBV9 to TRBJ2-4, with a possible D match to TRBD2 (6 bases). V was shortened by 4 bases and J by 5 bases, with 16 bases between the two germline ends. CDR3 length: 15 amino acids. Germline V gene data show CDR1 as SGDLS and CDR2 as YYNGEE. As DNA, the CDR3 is TGTGCCAGCAGCTATGGGACTCCGGCTCAAAACATTCAGTACTTC. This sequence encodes CASSYGTPAQNIQYF.

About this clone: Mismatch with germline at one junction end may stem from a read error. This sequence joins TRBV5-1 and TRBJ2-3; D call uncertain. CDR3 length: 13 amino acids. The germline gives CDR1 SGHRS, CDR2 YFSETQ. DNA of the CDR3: TGCGCCAGCAGCTTGGGCATTTGCGGAAAGCAGCCTTTT. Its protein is CASSLGICGKQPF.

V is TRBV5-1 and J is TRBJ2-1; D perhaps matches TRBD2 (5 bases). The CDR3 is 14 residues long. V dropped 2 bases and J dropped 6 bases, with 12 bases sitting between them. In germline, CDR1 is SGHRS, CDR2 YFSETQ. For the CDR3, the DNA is TGCGCCAGCAGCTTCCTTTCTAGCAGCAATGAGCAGTTCTTC. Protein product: CASSFLSSSNEQFF.

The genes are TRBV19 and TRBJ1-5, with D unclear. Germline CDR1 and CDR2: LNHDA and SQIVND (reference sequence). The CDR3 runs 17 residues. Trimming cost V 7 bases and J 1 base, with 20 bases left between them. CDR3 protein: CASKVSSAGNSNQPQHF. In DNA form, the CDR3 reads TGTGCCAGTAAAGTATCTTCGGCGGGGAACAGCAATCAGCCCCAGCATTTT. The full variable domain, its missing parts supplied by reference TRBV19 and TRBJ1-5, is DGGITQSPKYLFRKEGQNVTLSCEQNLNHDAMYWYRQDPGQGLRLIYYSQIVNDFQKGDIAEGYSVSREKKESFPLTVTSAQKNPTAFYLCASKVSSAGNSNQPQHFGDGTRLSIL.